Shown below are 21 T cell receptor beta chains from a single sample sequenced in a study of blood T cell repertoires in COVID-19. Only in-frame clones appear in the TCRdb table, and some are missing; sequencing was by immunoSEQ multiplex PCR. Altogether 200,000 to 250,000 clones are present, 80% to 85% being singletons, with the ten largest covering about a sixth. Sequencing was carried out using peripheral blood. The receptors stem from a woman at least 80 years old with active or convalescent COVID-19.

This clone was counted once. The chain has TRBV7-8 and TRBJ1-1, with a tentative D call TRBD1 (5 bases). V lost 4 bases and J 1 base, leaving 7 bases between the germline ends. The CDR3 loop spans 13 amino acids. From germline, CDR1 is SGHVS and CDR2 FQNEAQ. The CDR3 region is CASSSTENTEAFF. CDR3 DNA sequence: TGTGCCAGCAGCTCGACAGAGAACACTGAAGCTTTCTTT.

The chain uses TRBV3-1 (or the pseudogene TRBV3-2) and TRBJ1-2; a weak D match, TRBD1 (5 bases). In germline, CDR1 is LGHDT, CDR2 YNNKEL (reference sequence). The CDR3 totals 13 residues. V lost 2 bases, J lost 3 bases, and 7 bases lay in between. CDR3 residues: CASSQWGDYGYTF. In DNA, the CDR3 is TGTGCCAGCAGCCAATGGGGCGACTATGGCTACACCTTC.

This chain links TRBV28 with TRBJ1-2; TRBD1 agrees at 7 bases. J gave up 4 bases and V 2 bases, and 4 bases lay outside the gene matches. This CDR3 region has 14 residues. CDR1 and CDR2 (germline): MDHEN, SYDVKM. The CDR3 region is CASSLQQGPYGYTF. CDR3 in DNA: TGTGCCAGCAGTTTACAACAGGGGCCCTATGGCTACACCTTC.

Concerning this clone: A read error may produce the germline difference seen at one junction end. The chain is built from TRBV5-1 and TRBJ2-1, with TRBD2 identical over 8 bases. CDR3 size: 14 residues. Per germline, CDR1 SGHRS and CDR2 YFSETQ. The CDR3 DNA sequence: TGCGCCAGCAGCTTGGATGTGGCGGGAGGCGGGCAGCTCTTC. It specifies CASSLDVAGGGQLF. Variable domain in full (rest from reference TRBV5-1 and TRBJ2-1): KAGVTQTPRYLIKTRGQQVTLSCSPISGHRSVSWYQQTPGQGLQFLFEYFSETQRNKGNFPGRFSGRQFSNSRSEMNVSTLELGDSALYLCASSLDVAGGGQLFGPGTRLTVL.

The chain employs TRBV27 and TRBJ1-1, with 7 bases fitting TRBD1. The length of the CDR3 is 14 residues. V lost 4 bases, J lost 4 bases, and 6 bases stayed unmatched. CDR1 is MNHEY, CDR2 SMNVEV, per germline (reference sequence). CDR3 in amino acids: CASSYDREVTEAFF. The DNA for the CDR3 is TGTGCCAGCAGTTACGACAGGGAGGTCACTGAAGCTTTCTTT.

The chain carries TRBV6-5 and TRBJ2-1; perhaps TRBD2 as D (5 bases). Trimming removed 4 bases from V and 0 bases from J, with 7 bases in between. CDR1 is MNHEY, CDR2 SVGAGI, per germline. The length of the CDR3 is 14 residues. The CDR3 sequence: CASSSSNSYNEQFF. CDR3 DNA sequence: TGTGCCAGCAGTTCTAGCAACTCCTACAATGAGCAGTTCTTC.

The chain links TRBV18 to TRBJ2-3; TRBD2 aligns across 13 bases. Germline-derived CDR1 and CDR2 are KGHSH and LQKENI. The trim removed 6 bases at V and 6 bases at J, leaving 3 bases unmatched. This CDR3 has 14 amino acids. CDR3 sequence: CASSTTSGGDTQYF. The CDR3 DNA reads as TGTGCCAGCTCTACGACTAGCGGGGGGGATACGCAGTATTTT.

This chain joins TRBV7-8 and TRBJ2-5, with TRBD2 as a possible D gene (6 bases). CDR1 is SGHVS, CDR2 FQNEAQ, per germline. Trimming pared 5 bases from V and 3 bases from J, leaving 16 bases between. This CDR3 spans 15 amino acids. The CDR3 DNA follows: TGTGCCAGCAGCACTATATCTCGGGGGAAAGAGACCCAGTACTTC. This codes for CASSTISRGKETQYF.

V is TRBV9 and J is TRBJ2-1, with a tentative D call TRBD1 (6 bases). This CDR3 region has 16 residues. Per the germline V gene, CDR1 is SGDLS and CDR2 is YYNGEE. V was clipped by 0 bases and J by 6 bases, with 16 bases between them. Written as DNA, the CDR3 is TGTGCCAGCAGCGTAGCTACAGGGACCTCCGGCAATGAGCAGTTCTTC. Protein sequence: CASSVATGTSGNEQFF.

The V and J genes are TRBV30 and TRBJ2-5, with TRBD2 identical over 8 bases. This CDR3 is 16 amino acids long. V dropped 2 bases and J dropped 0; count of bases not matched to a gene: 8. Germline lookup yields CDR1 GTSNPN and CDR2 SVGIG (reference sequence). The CDR3 spells CAWSPQPGGYQETQYF. In DNA, the CDR3 is TGTGCCTGGAGTCCCCAACCGGGGGGGTACCAAGAGACCCAGTACTTC.

This chain joins TRBV19 and TRBJ2-1; D may be TRBD2 (5 bases). The CDR3 length is 13 residues. Trimming shortened V by 6 bases and J by 6 bases, and 12 bases separated the two germline ends. Germline assignment: CDR1 LNHDA and CDR2 SQIVND (reference sequence). This chain's CDR3 is CASSGVFGNEQFF. The DNA for the CDR3 is TGTGCCAGTAGCGGGGTCTTTGGCAATGAGCAGTTCTTC.

This clone was picked up one time. This chain links TRBV5-1 with TRBJ2-6; D is undetermined. Trimming left V 5 bases short and J 4 bases short, with 10 bases between. This CDR3 is 14 amino acids long. CDR1 is SGHRS and CDR2 is YFSETQ in the germline V gene. CDR3 residues: CASRQIPGANVLTF. The CDR3 coding sequence is TGCGCCAGCAGACAAATCCCCGGGGCCAACGTCCTGACTTTC.

This clone came up once. This chain joins TRBV5-4 and TRBJ2-3, with 9 bases identical to TRBD2. The CDR3 has 16 residues. The V gene's germline CDR1 is SGHNT and CDR2 YYREEE (reference sequence). The V and J ends lost 4 bases and 2 bases, in that order; junction bases with no gene match: 8. The CDR3 sequence: CASSPFLAGTTDTQYF. The CDR3 DNA reads TGTGCCAGCAGCCCCTTTCTAGCGGGAACCACAGATACGCAGTATTTT.

The rearrangement joins TRBV19 to TRBJ2-7; D perhaps matches TRBD2 (5 bases). Germline V lookup: CDR1 LNHDA, CDR2 SQIVND (reference sequence). This CDR3 comprises 14 residues. Trimming cost V 1 base and J 4 bases, with 11 bases left between them. The CDR3 protein is CASSIAGIGYEQYF. DNA for the CDR3: TGTGCCAGTAGTATAGCGGGGATTGGTTACGAGCAGTACTTC.

This clone was seen a single time. The chain employs TRBV19 and TRBJ2-7, with 9 bases lining up with TRBD2. The CDR3 consists of 14 residues. The germline CDR1 and CDR2 sequences are LNHDA and SQIVND (reference sequence). Trimming removed 3 bases from V and 2 bases from J; junction bases left unmatched: 2. CDR3 protein: CASSIAGGPYEQYF. The CDR3 nucleotides read TGTGCCAGTAGTATCGCGGGAGGGCCCTACGAGCAGTACTTC.

This CDR3 reads CASSRLAPGELFF. As DNA, the CDR3 is TGTGCCAGTAGTAGGCTAGCACCGGGGGAGCTGTTTTTT. The rearrangement uses TRBV19 and TRBJ2-2, with TRBD2 as a possible D gene (5 bases). V was clipped by 4 bases and J by 8 bases, with 11 bases between them. The CDR3 totals 13 residues. The V gene's germline CDR1 is LNHDA and CDR2 SQIVND (reference sequence).

This rearrangement joins TRBV6-2 or TRBV6-3 to TRBJ1-2; the D is unclear. This CDR3 is built from 14 residues. V lost 2 bases to trimming and J lost 3 bases, with 10 bases between them. Germline lookup yields CDR1 MNHEY and CDR2 SVGEGT. CDR3 region: CASSYGSVDYGYTF. CDR3 DNA: TGTGCCAGCAGTTACGGCAGTGTGGACTATGGCTACACCTTC.

The chain employs TRBV28 and TRBJ1-5, with D possibly TRBD1 on 6 matching bases. Per germline, CDR1 MDHEN and CDR2 SYDVKM. The CDR3 contains 15 residues. V lost 5 bases, J lost 4 bases, and 15 bases lay in between. CDR3 DNA sequence: TGTGCCAGCAGTAAACCGGGACATCGGAATCAGCCCCAGCATTTT. Translated: CASSKPGHRNQPQHF.

The gene calls are TRBV28 and TRBJ1-2; weak D call: TRBD1 (6 bases). This CDR3 contains 15 residues. The V gene lost 7 bases and the J gene lost 4 bases, with 19 bases spanning the gap. Germline-derived CDR1 and CDR2 are MDHEN and SYDVKM. This CDR3 reads CASKGVGRDTYGYTF. CDR3 DNA sequence: TGTGCCAGCAAGGGGGTCGGGAGGGACACCTATGGCTACACCTTC.

V is TRBV19 and J is TRBJ1-1; no definite D call. This CDR3 spans 12 amino acids. Germline CDR1 is LNHDA and CDR2 is SQIVND (reference sequence). V was pared by 2 bases and J by 5 bases, with 6 bases between. The CDR3 loop reads CASSISTTEAFF. The CDR3 nucleotides read TGTGCCAGTAGTATATCGACAACTGAAGCTTTCTTT.

This chain connects TRBV7-8 to TRBJ2-7, with 8 bases that match TRBD2. The CDR3 totals 14 residues. The trim removed 3 bases at V and 3 bases at J, leaving 4 bases unmatched. The germline V gene has CDR1 SGHVS and CDR2 FQNEAQ. DNA for the CDR3: TGTGCCAGCAGCTTGGCGGGGGGCCTCTACGAGCAGTACTTC. Translation: CASSLAGGLYEQYF.